These 10 T cell receptor beta chains originate from one sample sequenced in a study of cytomegalovirus exposure and HLA in healthy donors. 13 Jbeta primers and 60 Vbeta primers were used for the PCR. The protocol was immunoSEQ multiplex PCR, while the TCRdb copy is restricted to in-frame clones and leaves out a portion. The table records 150,000 to 200,000 clones, roughly 78% of them present only once. The sample taken for sequencing was PBMCs. The receptors stem from a woman in her forties or fifties in good health and CMV-seropositive.

The rearrangement uses TRBV5-4 and TRBJ2-3; D not resolved. This CDR3 is built from 12 residues. Germline CDR1 reads SGHNT; CDR2 reads YYREEE (reference sequence). The V gene lost 4 bases and the J gene lost 5 bases, with 8 bases spanning the gap. This chain's CDR3 is CASSLYLDTQYF. CDR3 DNA: TGTGCCAGCAGCCTTTATCTAGATACGCAGTATTTT.

There are a few counts of this clone. The chain couples TRBV28 to TRBJ2-7; TRBD1 matches 10 bases. Germline V gene data show CDR1 as MDHEN and CDR2 as SYDVKM. Unmatched junction bases numbered 8, after V lost 6 bases and J lost 9 bases. This CDR3 contains 13 residues. Written as DNA, the CDR3 is TGTGCCAGCAGCCGGCCCGGGACAGGGGTGCAGTACTTC. Its protein is CASSRPGTGVQYF.

In nucleotides, the CDR3 is TGTGCCAGCAGCCGACTTTTAACAGGGAAACTGTTTTTT. Translating it yields CASSRLLTGKLFF. The rearrangement uses TRBV5-8 and TRBJ1-4, with D possibly matching TRBD1 (6 bases). Trimming cost V 4 bases and J 11 bases, with 15 bases left between them. CDR3 size: 13 residues. CDR1 is SGHTS, CDR2 YDEGEE, per germline. The whole variable domain, remainder taken from reference TRBV5-8 and TRBJ1-4, is EAGVTQSPTHLIKTRGQQATLRCSPISGHTSVYWYQQALGLGLQFLLWYDEGEERNRGNFPPRFSGRQFPNYSSELNVNALELEDSALYLCASSRLLTGKLFFGSGTQLSVL.

The gene calls are TRBV7-6 and TRBJ2-2; 9 bases map to TRBD2. J was trimmed by 6 bases and V by 3 bases; bases with no gene match: 8. Germline values: CDR1 SGHVS, CDR2 FNYEAQ. The CDR3 is 16 amino acids. The CDR3 region has the DNA TGTGCCAGCAGCTTTTCCGGGACTAGCAACTCCGGGGAGCTGTTTTTT. It translates to CASSFSGTSNSGELFF. Drawing the rest from reference TRBV7-6 and TRBJ2-2, the complete variable domain is GAGVSQSPRYKVTKRGQDVALRCDPISGHVSLYWYRQALGQGPEFLTYFNYEAQQDKSGLPNDRFSAERPEGSISTLTIQRTEQRDSAMYRCASSFSGTSNSGELFFGEGSRLTVL.

This clone was seen more than once but under ten times. This chain uses TRBV30 with TRBJ2-5, with D possibly being TRBD1 (6 bases). In germline, CDR1 is GTSNPN, CDR2 SVGIG (reference sequence). This CDR3 is 14 amino acids long. The ends were cut back, 3 bases at V and 2 bases at J, with 13 bases in the middle. For the CDR3, the DNA is TGTGCCTGGAGGAAGACCGGACAGCAAGAGACCCAGTACTTC. Amino acids: CAWRKTGQQETQYF.

This chain connects TRBV10-3 to TRBJ2-4, with D tentatively TRBD1 (6 bases). Trimming stripped 0 bases from V and 0 bases from J, with 6 bases between. CDR3 length equals 15 residues. From germline, CDR1 is ENHRY and CDR2 SYGVKD. CDR3 sequence (DNA): TGTGCCATCAGTGAGTCAGGGGGAGCCAAAAACATTCAGTACTTC. Translation gives CAISESGGAKNIQYF.

The rearrangement links TRBV4-1 to TRBJ2-3; TRBD2 agrees at 8 bases. The CDR3 spans 16 residues. CDR1 is MGHRA and CDR2 is YSYEKL in the germline V gene. V was pared by 4 bases and J by 3 bases, with 9 bases of the junction left unmatched. This CDR3 is CASSLSRGGMTDTQYF. In DNA form, the CDR3 reads TGCGCCAGCAGCCTCTCCCGGGGGGGGATGACAGATACGCAGTATTTT.

The J gene is TRBJ2-6, the V gene TRBV11-2, with 7 bases lining up with TRBD1. Germline CDR1 SGHAT, CDR2 FQNNGV. The CDR3 is 18 amino acids. The J segment lost 4 bases and the V segment lost 3 bases, leaving 12 bases of the junction unmatched. CDR3 protein: CASSFWVTGAQGANVLTF. In DNA form, the CDR3 reads TGTGCCAGCAGCTTTTGGGTCACAGGGGCGCAAGGGGCCAACGTCCTGACTTTC.

This chain uses TRBV7-8 with TRBJ1-2; no clear D gene. The germline gives CDR1 SGHVS, CDR2 FQNEAQ. Trimming removed 1 base from V and 4 bases from J, with 10 bases in between. The length of the CDR3 is 14 residues. The CDR3 region has the DNA TGTGCCAGCAGCTTAGGTCTGAGTGGCTATGGCTACACCTTC. As protein: CASSLGLSGYGYTF. The full variable domain, its missing parts supplied by reference TRBV7-8 and TRBJ1-2, is GAGVSQSPRYKVAKRGQDVALRCDPISGHVSLFWYQQALGQGPEFLTYFQNEAQLDKSGLPSDRFFAERPEGSVSTLKIQRTQQEDSAVYLCASSLGLSGYGYTFGSGTRLTVV.

This clone showed up just a few times. The chain recombines TRBV12-5 with TRBJ2-7; 10 bases map to TRBD1. V lost 6 bases to trimming and J lost 2 bases; unmatched junction nucleotides: 19. The V gene's germline CDR1 is LGHNT and CDR2 FRNRAP. The CDR3 totals 19 residues. The CDR3 here is CASGSGRDRGIPFAYEQYF. The CDR3 nucleotides are TGTGCTAGTGGGTCTGGTCGGGACAGGGGAATTCCTTTTGCCTACGAGCAGTACTTC.